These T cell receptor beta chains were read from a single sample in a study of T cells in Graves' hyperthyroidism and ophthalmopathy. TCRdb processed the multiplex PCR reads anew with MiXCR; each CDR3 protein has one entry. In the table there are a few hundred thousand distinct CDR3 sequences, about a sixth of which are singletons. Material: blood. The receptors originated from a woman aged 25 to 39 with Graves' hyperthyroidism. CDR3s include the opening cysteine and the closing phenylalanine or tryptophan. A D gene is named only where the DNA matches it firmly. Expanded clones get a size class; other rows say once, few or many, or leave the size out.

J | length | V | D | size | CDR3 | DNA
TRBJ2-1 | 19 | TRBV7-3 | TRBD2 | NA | CASSFLPLTLAASYNEQFF | TGTGCCAGCAGCTTCTTACCCCTCACTCTAGCGGCCTCCTACAATGAGCAGTTCTTC
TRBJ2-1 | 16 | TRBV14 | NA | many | CASSQDWRETRDEQFF | TGTGCCAGCAGCCAAGATTGGCGGGAAACGCGCGATGAGCAGTTCTTC
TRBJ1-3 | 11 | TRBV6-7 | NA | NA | CATSPRNTIYF | TGTGCCACCTCTCCTCGAAACACCATATATTTT
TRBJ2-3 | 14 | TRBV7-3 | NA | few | CASSRRGDTDTQYF | TGTGCCAGCAGCCGTCGTGGGGACACAGATACGCAGTATTTT
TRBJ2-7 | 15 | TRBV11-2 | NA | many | CASSYSSSKTYEQYF | TGTGCCAGCAGCTACAGCTCTTCTAAAACCTACGAGCAGTACTTC
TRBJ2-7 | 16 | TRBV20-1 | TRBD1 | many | CSAREEGTGDDYEQYF | TGCAGTGCTAGAGAAGAGGGGACAGGGGACGACTACGAGCAGTACTTC
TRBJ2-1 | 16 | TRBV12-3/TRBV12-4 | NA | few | CASSLAPGGFENEQFF | TGTGCCAGCAGTTTAGCGCCGGGGGGCTTTGAGAATGAGCAGTTCTTC
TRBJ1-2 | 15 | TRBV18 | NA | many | CASSLSGPAIGGYTF | TGTGCCAGCTCACTTTCGGGTCCCGCTATAGGCGGCTACACCTTC
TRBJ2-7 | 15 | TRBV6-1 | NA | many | CASSPTPIRPYEQYF | TGTGCCAGCAGCCCGACCCCTATCCGGCCCTACGAGCAGTACTTC
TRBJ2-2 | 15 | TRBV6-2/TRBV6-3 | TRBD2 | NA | CASSYFPSGTGELFF | TGTGCCAGCAGTTACTTCCCTAGCGGCACCGGGGAGCTGTTTTTT
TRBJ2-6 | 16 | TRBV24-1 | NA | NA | CATSDTRPSGANVLTF | TGTGCCACCAGTGATACTAGGCCCTCTGGGGCCAACGTCCTGACTTTC
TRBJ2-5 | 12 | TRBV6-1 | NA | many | CASSEVQETQYF | TGTGCCAGCAGTGAAGTCCAAGAGACCCAGTACTTC
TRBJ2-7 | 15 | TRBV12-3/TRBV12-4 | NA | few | CASSLSSGTTYEQYF | TGTGCCAGCAGTTTAAGTAGCGGTACTACCTACGAGCAGTACTTC
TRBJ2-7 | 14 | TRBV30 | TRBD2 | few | CAWRFSGITYEQYF | TGTGCCTGGAGGTTTAGCGGGATCACCTACGAGCAGTACTTC
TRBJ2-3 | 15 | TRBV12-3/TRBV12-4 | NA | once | CASPTGGGAVDTQYF | TGTGCCAGCCCCACCGGCGGGGGCGCGGTAGATACGCAGTATTTT
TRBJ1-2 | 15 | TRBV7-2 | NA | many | CASSYYRQPNYGYTF | TGTGCCAGCAGCTACTATAGACAGCCTAACTATGGCTACACCTTC
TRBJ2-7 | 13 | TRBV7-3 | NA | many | CASSLVRDTEQYF | TGTGCCAGCAGCTTAGTCCGGGATACAGAGCAGTACTTC
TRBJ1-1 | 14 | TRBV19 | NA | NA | CASSLRDWGTEAFF | TGTGCCAGTAGTCTCAGGGATTGGGGCACTGAAGCTTTCTTT
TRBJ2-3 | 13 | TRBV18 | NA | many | CASSLYGTDTQYF | TGTGCCAGCTCACTTTACGGAACAGATACGCAGTATTTT
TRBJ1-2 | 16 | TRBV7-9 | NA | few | CASSLVSLEKNYGYTF | TGTGCCAGCAGCTTAGTATCTTTGGAAAAAAACTATGGCTACACCTTC
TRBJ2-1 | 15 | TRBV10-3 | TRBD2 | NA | CAAESSGRGYNEQFF | TGTGCCGCCGAATCTAGCGGGAGGGGATACAATGAGCAGTTCTTC
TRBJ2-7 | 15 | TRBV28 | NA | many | CASSPRAVVSYEQYF | TGTGCCAGCAGTCCCCGGGCCGTGGTCTCCTACGAGCAGTACTTC
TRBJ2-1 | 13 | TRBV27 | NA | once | CASSLGSGNERFF | TGTGCCAGCAGTTTAGGTAGTGGGAATGAGCGGTTCTTC
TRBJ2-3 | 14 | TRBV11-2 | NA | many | CASSLASWTDTQYF | TGTGCCAGCAGCTTAGCGTCGTGGACAGATACGCAGTATTTT
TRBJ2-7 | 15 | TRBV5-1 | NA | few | CASSLGRVNLYEQYF | TGCGCCAGCAGCTTGGGCAGGGTTAACCTCTACGAGCAGTACTTC
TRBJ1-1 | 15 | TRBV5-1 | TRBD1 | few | CASSLDGQGETEAFF | TGCGCCAGCAGCTTGGACGGACAGGGAGAAACTGAAGCTTTCTTT
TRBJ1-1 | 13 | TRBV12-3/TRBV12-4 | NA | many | CASRAQGHTEAFF | TGTGCCAGCAGGGCACAGGGACACACTGAAGCTTTCTTT
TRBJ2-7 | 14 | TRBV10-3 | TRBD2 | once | CAISDSSGSYEQYF | TGTGCCATCAGTGATTCTAGCGGGAGCTACGAGCAGTACTTC
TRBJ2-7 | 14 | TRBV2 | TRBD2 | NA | CASALGLGLHEQYF | TGTGCCAGCGCACTGGGACTAGGGCTGCACGAGCAGTACTTC
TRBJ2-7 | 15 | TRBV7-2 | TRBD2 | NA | CASSLVSSGRDEQYF | TGTGCCAGCAGCTTAGTTTCCAGCGGGAGGGACGAGCAGTACTTC
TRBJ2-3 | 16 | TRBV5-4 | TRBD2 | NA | CASSLYLSGSTDTHYF | TGTGCCAGCAGCTTGTATCTTAGCGGGAGCACAGATACGCACTATTTT
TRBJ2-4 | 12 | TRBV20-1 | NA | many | CSASDGKNIQYF | TGCAGTGCTTCGGATGGAAAAAACATTCAGTACTTC
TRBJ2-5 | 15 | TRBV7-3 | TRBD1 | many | CASSLGQGRGETQYF | TGTGCCAGCAGCTTAGGACAGGGAAGAGGAGAGACCCAGTACTTC
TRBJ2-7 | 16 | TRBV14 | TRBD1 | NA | CASSQAGQSTSYEQYF | TGTGCCAGCAGCCAAGCGGGACAGTCTACGTCCTACGAGCAGTACTTC
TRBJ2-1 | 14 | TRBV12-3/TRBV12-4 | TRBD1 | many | CASSRAGGFNEQFF | TGTGCCAGCAGTCGGGCAGGGGGTTTCAATGAGCAGTTCTTC
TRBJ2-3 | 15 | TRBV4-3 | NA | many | CASSIRDRELNTQYF | TGCGCCAGCAGCATCCGAGACCGAGAGTTAAATACGCAGTATTTT
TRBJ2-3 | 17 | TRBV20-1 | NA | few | CSASPGRSSPRTDTQYF | TGCAGTGCTAGCCCCGGAAGAAGTTCCCCCCGCACAGATACGCAGTATTTT
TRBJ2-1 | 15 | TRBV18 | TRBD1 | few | CASSPTTGANNEQFF | TGTGCCAGCTCACCGACGACAGGGGCCAACAATGAGCAGTTCTTC
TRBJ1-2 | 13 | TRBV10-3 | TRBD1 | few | CAAGTGDNYGYTF | TGTGCCGCCGGGACAGGGGATAACTATGGCTACACCTTC
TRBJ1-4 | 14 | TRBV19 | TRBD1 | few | CASRAFQGDEKLFF | TGTGCCAGTCGTGCATTCCAGGGGGACGAAAAACTGTTTTTT
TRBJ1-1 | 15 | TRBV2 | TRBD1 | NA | CASRRDSPMNTEAFF | TGTGCCAGCAGGCGGGACAGCCCAATGAACACTGAAGCTTTCTTT
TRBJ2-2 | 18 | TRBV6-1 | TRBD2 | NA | CASSPHSTSGRGTGELFF | TGTGCCAGCAGTCCTCACTCGACTAGCGGGAGGGGGACCGGGGAGCTGTTTTTT
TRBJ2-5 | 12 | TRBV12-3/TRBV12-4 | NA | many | CATAQEQETQYF | TGTGCCACCGCCCAAGAGCAAGAGACCCAGTACTTC
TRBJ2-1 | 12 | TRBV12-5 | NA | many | CASGLVPDEQFF | TGTGCTAGTGGTTTGGTCCCGGATGAGCAGTTCTTC
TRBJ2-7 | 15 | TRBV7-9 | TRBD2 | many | CASSLAGLGTYEQYF | TGTGCCAGCAGCTTAGCCGGACTAGGCACCTACGAGCAGTACTTC
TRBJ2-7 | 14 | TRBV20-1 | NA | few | CSAINGHQGYEQYF | TGCAGTGCTATCAACGGACACCAAGGTTACGAGCAGTACTTC
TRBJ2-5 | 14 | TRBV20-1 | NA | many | CSARLWLPGETQYF | TGCAGTGCTAGATTGTGGTTGCCCGGGGAGACCCAGTACTTC
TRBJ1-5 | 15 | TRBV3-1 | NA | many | CASSGRDTGNQPQHF | TGTGCCAGCAGCGGCCGGGACACCGGCAATCAGCCCCAGCATTTT
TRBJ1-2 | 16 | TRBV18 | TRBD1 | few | CASSQNRDSSNYGYTF | TGTGCCAGCTCACAGAACCGGGACAGCTCAAACTATGGCTACACCTTC
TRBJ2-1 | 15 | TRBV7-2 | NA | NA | CASSFSGDSYNEQFF | TGTGCCAGCAGCTTTAGCGGTGACTCCTACAATGAGCAGTTCTTC
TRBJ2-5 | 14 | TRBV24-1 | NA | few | CATSGGAGQETQYF | TGTGCCACCAGTGGGGGGGCAGGGCAAGAGACCCAGTACTTC
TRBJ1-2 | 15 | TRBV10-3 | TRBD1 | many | CAISSWTGDPYGYTF | TGTGCCATCAGTTCTTGGACAGGGGACCCCTATGGCTACACCTTC
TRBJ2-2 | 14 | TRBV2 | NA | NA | CASSEAGSVGELFF | TGTGCCAGCAGTGAAGCGGGCAGTGTCGGGGAGCTGTTTTTT
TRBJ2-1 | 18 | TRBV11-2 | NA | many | CASSLELEGRRTYNEQFF | TGTGCCAGCAGCTTAGAATTGGAGGGGAGACGTACCTACAATGAGCAGTTCTTC
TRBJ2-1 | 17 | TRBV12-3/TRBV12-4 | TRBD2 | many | CASSGGLAGKPHNEQFF | TGTGCCAGCAGTGGGGGACTAGCGGGAAAGCCGCACAATGAGCAGTTCTTC